These 17 T cell receptor beta chains were all obtained from the same sample, sequenced in a study of neurological immune-mediated disorders. TCRdb re-analysed the 5' RACE reads in MiXCR, keeping a single row per CDR3 protein. The table lists 30,000 to 40,000 distinct CDR3 sequences, over 8.5% of them singletons. Noted time point: technical triplicate 1. Sequencing was done on a sample of PBMCs. The receptors originated from a man aged 55-75 years with HTLV-1-associated myelopathy (HAM/TSP).

There are many counts of this clonotype. The CDR3 protein is CASSFPPGAGLEQYF. The CDR3 DNA is TGTGCCAGCAGCTTCCCACCCGGGGCAGGGCTCGAGCAGTACTTC. This chain connects TRBV7-2 to TRBJ2-7; D possibly matches TRBD1 or TRBD2 (5 bases each). Trimming took off 3 bases at V and 6 bases at J, with 18 bases between the two ends. Per germline, CDR1 SGHTA and CDR2 FQGNSA. The CDR3 loop spans 15 amino acids. Looking up the rest from reference TRBV7-2 and TRBJ2-7 gives the full variable domain: GAGVSQSPSNKVTEKGKDVELRCDPISGHTALYWYRQSLGQGLEFLIYFQGNSAPDKSGLPSDRFSAERTGGSVSTLTIQRTQQEDSAVYLCASSFPPGAGLEQYFGPGTRLTVT.

Many counts were recorded for this clonotype. The chain employs TRBV20-1 and TRBJ2-7; D is undetermined. V was cut by 4 bases and J by 5 bases, with 9 bases left in between. The CDR3 sequence is 11 residues long. Germline values: CDR1 DFQATT, CDR2 SNEGSKA (reference sequence). The CDR3, as DNA: TGCAGTGCTACCTACTTCGACGAGCAGTACTTC. Amino acids: CSATYFDEQYF.

The V call is TRBV5-6, the J call TRBJ1-5, with TRBD1 identical over 9 bases. CDR1 is SGHDT, CDR2 YYEEEE, per germline. The length of the CDR3 is 15 residues. With 8 bases clipped from V and 5 bases from J, the junction kept 11 bases outside the gene matches. CDR3 amino acids: CASSLWTGEYQPQHF. In DNA, the CDR3 is TGTGCCAGTAGCCTGTGGACAGGGGAGTATCAGCCCCAGCATTTT.

In its sample, this clonotype was seen many times. V is TRBV5-1 and J is TRBJ2-5; D not resolved. Germline CDR1 reads SGHRS; CDR2 reads YFSETQ. V was trimmed by 1 base and J by 2 bases, leaving 6 bases between them. CDR3 size: 13 residues. CDR3 region: CASSLRRQETQYF. The CDR3 bases are TGCGCCAGCAGCTTGCGGAGACAAGAGACCCAGTACTTC.

This clonotype was observed many times. V is TRBV5-1 and J is TRBJ1-3; no definite D call. The germline gives CDR1 SGHRS, CDR2 YFSETQ. V lost 0 bases and J lost 0, with 7 bases in between. The CDR3 loop spans 15 amino acids. CDR3 DNA sequence: TGCGCCAGCAGCTTGGGCGGGAGCTCTGGAAACACCATATATTTT. Translation: CASSLGGSSGNTIYF.

In this sample, this clonotype turned up many times. The rearrangement uses TRBV7-9 and TRBJ2-6; the D is unclear. Deletions cut 1 base from V and 1 base from J, with 11 bases between. Germline assignment: CDR1 SEHNR and CDR2 FQNEAQ (reference sequence). The CDR3 is 17 amino acids. This chain's CDR3 is CASSLVELLSGANVLTF. The CDR3 nucleotides are TGTGCCAGCAGCTTAGTTGAGTTGTTATCTGGGGCCAACGTCCTGACTTTC.

This clonotype appeared many times. The rearrangement uses TRBV20-1 and TRBJ1-5; perhaps TRBD1 as D (5 bases). Trimming took off 3 bases at V and 0 bases at J, with 12 bases between the two ends. Germline-derived CDR1 and CDR2 are DFQATT and SNEGSKA (reference sequence). This CDR3 has 15 amino acids. CDR3 in amino acids: CSASRQLASNQPQHF. In DNA, the CDR3 is TGCAGTGCTAGTAGACAGCTCGCTAGCAATCAGCCCCAGCATTTT.

This clonotype was detected ten times or more. This chain uses TRBV2 with TRBJ2-7; D gene uncertain. Per the germline V gene, CDR1 is SNHLY and CDR2 is FYNNEI. The length of the CDR3 is 14 residues. V dropped 3 bases and J dropped 0 bases, with 9 bases sitting between them. This CDR3 reads CASSDPRSSYEQYF. DNA of the CDR3: TGTGCCAGCAGTGATCCGAGGAGCTCCTACGAGCAGTACTTC. Drawing the rest from reference TRBV2 and TRBJ2-7, the complete variable domain is EPEVTQTPSHQVTQMGQEVILRCVPISNHLYFYWYRQILGQKVEFLVSFYNNEISEKSEIFDDQFSVERPDGSNFTLKIRSTKLEDSAMYFCASSDPRSSYEQYFGPGTRLTVT.

This clonotype was detected many times. V is TRBV7-9 and J is TRBJ2-1; tentative D call: TRBD1 (5 bases). The CDR3 consists of 15 residues. V was pared by 5 bases and J by 8 bases, with 19 bases between. Germline CDR1 is SEHNR and CDR2 is FQNEAQ (reference sequence). The CDR3 bases are TGTGCCAGCAGCCCCCAGGGTATCGGCAGGGATGAGCAGTTCTTC. This sequence encodes CASSPQGIGRDEQFF.

This clonotype has at least ten counts. The chain recombines TRBV29-1 with TRBJ2-4, with D possibly matching TRBD1 (5 bases). The CDR3 runs to 11 residues. Germline CDR1 is SQVTM and CDR2 is ANQGSEA. Trimming stripped 6 bases from V and 9 bases from J, with 12 bases between. The CDR3 here is CSVPGSGIQYF. CDR3 sequence (DNA): TGCAGCGTCCCAGGGTCGGGCATTCAGTACTTC.

This clonotype appeared many times. The chain has TRBV20-1 and TRBJ2-1; maybe TRBD2 (6 bases). The CDR3 spans 16 residues. Germline CDR1 and CDR2: DFQATT and SNEGSKA (reference sequence). V shed 1 base and J shed 6 bases, with 19 bases lying between them. CDR3 loop: CSARGWGTPFPNEQFF. The CDR3 DNA reads TGCAGTGCTAGAGGGTGGGGGACTCCGTTTCCCAATGAGCAGTTCTTC.

This clonotype was detected many times. This rearrangement joins TRBV5-1 to TRBJ2-3; 7 positions agree with TRBD2. Germline assignment: CDR1 SGHRS and CDR2 YFSETQ. This CDR3 spans 16 amino acids. Germline trimming cut 4 bases from V and 4 bases from J; bases unmatched to any gene: 12. The CDR3 DNA sequence: TGCGCCAGCAGCAAGGATCGTCCGGGAGGTGCAGATACGCAGTATTTT. It codes for CASSKDRPGGADTQYF.

This clonotype was recorded many times. The chain joins TRBV20-1 to TRBJ2-7; D could derive from TRBD1 or TRBD2 (7 bases each). Germline V gene sequence: CDR1 DFQATT, CDR2 SNEGSKA (reference sequence). Trimming removed 6 bases from V and 7 bases from J, with 46 bases in between. This CDR3 spans 22 amino acids. This CDR3 reads CSAKVSGTADQYGGSYLGEQYF. As DNA, the CDR3 is TGCAGTGCCAAGGTCTCCGGGACAGCGGACCAATATGGCGGGAGTTATCTTGGGGAGCAGTACTTC.

This clonotype was recorded at least ten times. The J gene is TRBJ2-1, the V gene TRBV29-1; 9 nucleotides align to TRBD2. Unmatched junction bases numbered 7, after V lost 4 bases and J lost 9 bases. Germline V CDR1 and CDR2: SQVTM, ANQGSEA. CDR3 length equals 13 residues. The CDR3 here is CSVGSGSIGEQFF. The CDR3, as DNA: TGCAGCGTTGGTAGCGGGAGTATCGGTGAGCAGTTCTTC.

This clonotype was found many times. This chain links TRBV20-1 with TRBJ2-1; no clear D. The ends were cut back, 2 bases at V and 2 bases at J, with 10 bases in the middle. The germline CDR1 and CDR2 sequences are DFQATT and SNEGSKA (reference sequence). The CDR3 is made up of 14 amino acids. The CDR3 bases are TGCAGTGCTAGAAACAGCGAGACCTACAATGAGCAGTTCTTC. Its translation: CSARNSETYNEQFF.

This clonotype was picked up many times. The chain recombines TRBV7-8 with TRBJ2-1; 7 bases align to TRBD2. CDR1 SGHVS and CDR2 FQNEAQ come from the germline V gene. The CDR3 covers 15 residues. Trimming at V came to 3 bases and at J to 2 bases, leaving 4 bases not matched to a gene. CDR3 sequence (DNA): TGTGCCAGCAGCTTGGGTAGCGGGCCCTACAATGAGCAGTTCTTC. Its protein is CASSLGSGPYNEQFF.

This clonotype has a count of ten or more. V usage is TRBV28 and J usage is TRBJ2-7, with 12 bases lining up with TRBD2. The CDR3 sequence is 17 residues long. Germline CDR1 MDHEN, CDR2 SYDVKM. J was trimmed by 3 bases and V by 5 bases; bases with no gene match: 11. The CDR3 bases are TGTGCCAGCAGTCCGACCGAACTAGCGGGAGGAGGCTACGAGCAGTACTTC. It is translated as CASSPTELAGGGYEQYF.